A single sample gave rise to the 5 T cell receptor beta chains below, sequenced in a study of blood T cell repertoires in COVID-19. The table came from immunoSEQ multiplex PCR; TCRdb's copy has only in-frame clones and leaves some out. The top ten clones hold less than 20% of a sample with 200,000 to 250,000 clones, roughly 84% of them seen once. The sequencing input was peripheral blood. These receptors were obtained from a woman older than 75 with active or convalescent COVID-19.

The V and J genes are TRBV18 and TRBJ2-5, with D perhaps TRBD1 (6 bases). This CDR3 spans 16 amino acids. V dropped 3 bases and J dropped 2 bases, with 16 bases sitting between them. Germline CDR1 reads KGHSH; CDR2 reads LQKENI. CDR3 nucleotide sequence: TGTGCCAGCTCACCTCGGTCGAGAAGGGGGCAAGAGACCCAGTACTTC. This sequence encodes CASSPRSRRGQETQYF. Full variable domain (missing parts from reference TRBV18 and TRBJ2-5): NAGVMQNPRHLVRRRGQEARLRCSPMKGHSHVYWYRQLPEEGLKFMVYLQKENIIDESGMPKERFSAEFPKEGPSILRIQQVVRGDSAAYFCASSPRSRRGQETQYFGPGTRLLVL.

V is TRBV15 and J is TRBJ1-2; D may be TRBD1 (5 bases). The CDR3 consists of 18 residues. V was trimmed by 1 base and J by 0 bases, leaving 18 bases between them. In germline, CDR1 is LNHNV, CDR2 YYDKDF (reference sequence). CDR3 coding DNA: TGTGCCACCAGCAGAGCTACGGACAAGCTCACAGCTAACTATGGCTACACCTTC. Translated: CATSRATDKLTANYGYTF.

The rearrangement joins TRBV6-2 or TRBV6-3 to TRBJ2-7; 11 nucleotides agree with TRBD2. The CDR3 length is 15 residues. From germline, CDR1 is MNHEY and CDR2 SVGEGT. The ends lost 0 bases at V and 6 bases at J; junction bases unmatched: 4. CDR3 protein: CASSYSRTSGPEQYF. CDR3 DNA: TGTGCCAGCAGTTACTCGAGGACTAGCGGGCCCGAGCAGTACTTC.

The rearrangement joins TRBV7-6 to TRBJ2-1; 8 nucleotides align to TRBD1. The CDR3 sequence is 17 residues long. The trim removed 4 bases at V and 0 bases at J, leaving 8 bases unmatched. Germline-derived CDR1 and CDR2 are SGHVS and FNYEAQ. In DNA, the CDR3 is TGTGCCAGCAGCTCCCAACACAGGGGGAACTCCTACAATGAGCAGTTCTTC. Amino acid sequence: CASSSQHRGNSYNEQFF.

This clone was recorded at least ten times. The V and J genes are TRBV4-1 and TRBJ1-1; no clear D gene. The CDR3 sequence is 16 residues long. CDR1 is MGHRA and CDR2 is YSYEKL in the germline V gene. V was shortened by 1 base and J by 4 bases, with 16 bases between the two germline ends. CDR3 DNA sequence: TGCGCCAGCAGCCAAGGGGCGAGGGAATTGAGCACTGAAGCTTTCTTT. Translating gives CASSQGARELSTEAFF.